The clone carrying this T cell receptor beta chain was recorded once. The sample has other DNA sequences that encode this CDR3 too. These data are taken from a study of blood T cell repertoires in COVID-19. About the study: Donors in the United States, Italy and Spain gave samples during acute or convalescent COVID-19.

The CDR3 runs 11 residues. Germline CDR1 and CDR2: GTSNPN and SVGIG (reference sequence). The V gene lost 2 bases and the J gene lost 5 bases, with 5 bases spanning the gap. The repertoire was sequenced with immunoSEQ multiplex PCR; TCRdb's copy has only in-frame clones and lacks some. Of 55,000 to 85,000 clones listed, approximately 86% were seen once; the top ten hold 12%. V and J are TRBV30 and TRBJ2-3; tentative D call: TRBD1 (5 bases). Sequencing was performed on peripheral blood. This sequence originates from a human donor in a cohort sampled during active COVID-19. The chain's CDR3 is CAWSRGDTQYF. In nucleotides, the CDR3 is TGTGCCTGGAGTAGGGGAGATACGCAGTATTTT.